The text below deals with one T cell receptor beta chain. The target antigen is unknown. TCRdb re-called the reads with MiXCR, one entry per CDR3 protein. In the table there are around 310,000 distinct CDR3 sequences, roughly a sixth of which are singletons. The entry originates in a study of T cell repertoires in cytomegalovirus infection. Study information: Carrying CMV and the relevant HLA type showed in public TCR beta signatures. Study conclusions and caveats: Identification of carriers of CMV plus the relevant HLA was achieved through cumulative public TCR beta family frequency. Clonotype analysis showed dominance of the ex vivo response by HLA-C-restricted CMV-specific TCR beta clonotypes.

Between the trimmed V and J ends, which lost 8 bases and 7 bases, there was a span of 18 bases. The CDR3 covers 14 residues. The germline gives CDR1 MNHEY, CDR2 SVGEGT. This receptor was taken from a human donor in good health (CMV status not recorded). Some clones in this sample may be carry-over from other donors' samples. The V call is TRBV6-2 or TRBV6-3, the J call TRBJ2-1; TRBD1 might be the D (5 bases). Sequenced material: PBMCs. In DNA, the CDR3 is TGTGCCAGCCATACAGGTTCGTACGCGAATGAGCAGTTCTTC. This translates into CASHTGSYANEQFF.